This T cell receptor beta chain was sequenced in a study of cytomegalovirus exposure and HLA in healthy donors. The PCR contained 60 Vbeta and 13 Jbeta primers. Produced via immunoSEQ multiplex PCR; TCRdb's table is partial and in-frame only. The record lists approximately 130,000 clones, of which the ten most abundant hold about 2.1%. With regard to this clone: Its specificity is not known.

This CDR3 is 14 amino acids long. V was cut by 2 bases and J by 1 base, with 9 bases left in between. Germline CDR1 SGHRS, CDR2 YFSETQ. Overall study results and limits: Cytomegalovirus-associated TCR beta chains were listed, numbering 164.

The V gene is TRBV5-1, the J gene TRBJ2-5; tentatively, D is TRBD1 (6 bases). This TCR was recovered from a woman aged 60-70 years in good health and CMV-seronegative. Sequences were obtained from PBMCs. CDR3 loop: CASSFGQIQETQYF. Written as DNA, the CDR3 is TGCGCCAGCAGCTTTGGACAGATCCAAGAGACCCAGTACTTC.